The TCR beta chain under discussion was sequenced for a study of cytomegalovirus exposure and HLA in healthy donors. It was healthy bone marrow donors who served as donors. Primers included in the PCR were 60 Vbeta and 13 Jbeta primers. The method was immunoSEQ multiplex PCR; TCRdb's version includes in-frame clones alone and lacks a portion of them. The data contain 85,000 to 100,000 clones, roughly 75% of them singletons. Trimming took 6 bases from V and 0 from J; bases not matched to a gene: 12. Germline CDR1 is MGHRA and CDR2 is YSYEKL. The CDR3 spans 17 residues. The chain recombines TRBV4-1 with TRBJ2-3; TRBD2 matches at 7 bases. The receptor was derived from a man younger than 45 in good health and CMV-seronegative. Sequenced input: PBMCs. CDR3 sequence (DNA): TGCGCCAGCAGTACAAGAGACCTAGCGGTTAGCACAGATACGCAGTATTTT. It codes for CASSTRDLAVSTDTQYF.